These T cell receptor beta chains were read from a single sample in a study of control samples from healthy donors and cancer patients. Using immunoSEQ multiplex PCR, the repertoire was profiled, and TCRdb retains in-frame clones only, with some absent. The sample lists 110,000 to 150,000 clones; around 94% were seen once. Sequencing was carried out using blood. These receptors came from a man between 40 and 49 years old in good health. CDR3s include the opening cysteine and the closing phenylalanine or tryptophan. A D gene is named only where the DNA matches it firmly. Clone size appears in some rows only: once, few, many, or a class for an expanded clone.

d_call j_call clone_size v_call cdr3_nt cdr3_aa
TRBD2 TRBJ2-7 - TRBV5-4 TGTGCCAGCAGCTTGGCTAGCGGGAGTCTAGGGGAGCAGTACTTC CASSLASGSLGEQYF
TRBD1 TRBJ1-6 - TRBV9 TGTGCCAGCAGCGTGACAGGGGGAAATTCACCCCTCCACTTT CASSVTGGNSPLHF
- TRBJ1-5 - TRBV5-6 TGTGCCAGCAGCGGAGGGACATTCGATAGCAATCAGCCCCAGCATTTT CASSGGTFDSNQPQHF
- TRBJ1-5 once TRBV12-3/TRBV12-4 TGTGCCAGCAGTATGGGGCAGAATCAGCCCCAGCATTTT CASSMGQNQPQHF
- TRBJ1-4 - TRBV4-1 TGCGCCAGCAGCCCGACAGGTCTTAATGAAAAACTGTTTTTT CASSPTGLNEKLFF
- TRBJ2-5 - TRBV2 TGTGCCAGCAGTGATAGGGTGGTGGCAGAGACCCAGTACTTC CASSDRVVAETQYF
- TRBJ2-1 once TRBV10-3 TGTGCCATCAGTGAGAGAGTTTTGGGGAATGAGCAGTTCTTC CAISERVLGNEQFF
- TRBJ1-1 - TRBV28 TGTGCCAGCAGGACGAGACTCACTGAAGCTTTCTTT CASRTRLTEAFF
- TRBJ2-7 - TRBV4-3 TGCGCCAGCAGCCTCTTTCTGGACCGGGACCTCCCTATGAAGCAGTACTTC CASSLFLDRDLPMKQYF
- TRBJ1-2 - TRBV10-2 TGCGCCAGCAGTCCTACAAGTGGGGGGCGCTCCACCTATGGCTACACCTTC CASSPTSGGRSTYGYTF
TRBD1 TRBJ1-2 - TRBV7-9 TGTGCCAGCAGCTTACAGGGGGGCTATGGCTACACCTTC CASSLQGGYGYTF
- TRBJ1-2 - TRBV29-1 TGCAGCGTTCATCAGGGAACAGCCGATGGCTACACCTTC CSVHQGTADGYTF
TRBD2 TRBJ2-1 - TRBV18 TGTGCCAGCTCACCGACCGGGGGAGGGCAAGGGAATGAGCAGTTCTTC CASSPTGGGQGNEQFF
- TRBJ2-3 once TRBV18 TGTGCCAGCTCACCTAGAGGGGGGGCCACAGATACGCAGTATTTT CASSPRGGATDTQYF
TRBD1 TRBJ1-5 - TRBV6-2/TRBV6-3 TGTGCCAGCAGTTACGGACAGGGAGACCAGCCCCAGCATTTT CASSYGQGDQPQHF
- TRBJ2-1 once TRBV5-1 TGCGCCAGCAGCCCGTCGTTCTGGCGAGAAGAAGACTCCTACAATGAGCAGTTCTTC CASSPSFWREEDSYNEQFF
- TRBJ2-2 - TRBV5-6 TGTGCCAGCAGCTTGGAGGCAGTTTATGGACCCGGGGAGCTGTTTTTT CASSLEAVYGPGELFF
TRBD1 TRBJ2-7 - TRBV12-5 TGTGCTAGTGCCCTAAAGGACAGGGACTCCTACGAGCAGTACTTC CASALKDRDSYEQYF
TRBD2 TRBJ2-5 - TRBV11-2 TGTGCCAGCAGCACCTCTAGCGGGACGGTTGAGACCCAGTACTTC CASSTSSGTVETQYF
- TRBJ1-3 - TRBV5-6 TGTGCCAGCAGCTCAATCAGTGAGTTGGGTGGAAACACCATATATTTT CASSSISELGGNTIYF
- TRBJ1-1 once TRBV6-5 TGTGCCAGCAGTTCCGCGACAGGTCCTCGGTACGCTTTCTTT CASSSATGPRYAFF
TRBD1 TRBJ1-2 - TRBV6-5 TGTGCCAGTGAGCCGGGACAGGTGAGCTATGGCTACACCTTC CASEPGQVSYGYTF
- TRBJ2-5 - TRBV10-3 TGTGCCATCAGTGACCCCGGGACTCTCCAAGAGACCCAGTACTTC CAISDPGTLQETQYF
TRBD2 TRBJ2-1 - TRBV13 TGTGCCAGCAGCTCTCCACTAGCGGGTCTCAGCTCCTACAATGAGCAGTTCTTC CASSSPLAGLSSYNEQFF
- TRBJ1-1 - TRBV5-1 TGCGCCAGCAGCTTGGGGCAAACTGAAGCTTTCTTT CASSLGQTEAFF
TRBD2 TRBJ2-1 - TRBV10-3 TGTGCCATCAGTGGTGTGGGGGGGACCAATGAGCAGTTCTTC CAISGVGGTNEQFF
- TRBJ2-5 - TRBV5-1 TGCGCCAGCAGCTTGAATAGGGGCCGGGAGACCCAGTACTTC CASSLNRGRETQYF
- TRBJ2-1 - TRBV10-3 TGTGCCATCAGTGAGAGACCAGTCGGTGAGCAGTTCTTC CAISERPVGEQFF
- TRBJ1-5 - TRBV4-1 TGCGCCAGCAGCCAAACCGACAGTAGCAATCAGCCCCAGCATTTT CASSQTDSSNQPQHF
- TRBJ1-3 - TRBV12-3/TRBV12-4 TGTGCCAGCAGTTTTGGAAACACCATATATTTT CASSFGNTIYF
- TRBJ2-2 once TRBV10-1 TGCGCCAGCAGTGCCGGGGCGTTAAACACCGGGGAGCTGTTTTTT CASSAGALNTGELFF
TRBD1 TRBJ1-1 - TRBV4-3 TGCGCCAGCAGCAGGACAGGAAGTGGCACTGAAGCTTTCTTT CASSRTGSGTEAFF
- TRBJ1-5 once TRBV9 TGTGCCAGCAGCGTAGCTACAGAAATGAAGATCGATAGCAATCAGCCCCAGCATTTT CASSVATEMKIDSNQPQHF
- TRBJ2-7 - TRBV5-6 TGTGCCAGCAGCATACAGGGTTACGAGCAGTACTTC CASSIQGYEQYF
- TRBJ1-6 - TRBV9 TGTGCCAGCAGCGTAGCGGGGACTGCAAATTCACCCCTCCACTTT CASSVAGTANSPLHF
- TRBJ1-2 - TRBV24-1 TGTGCCACCGGCGCCAAACATGGCTACACCTTC CATGAKHGYTF
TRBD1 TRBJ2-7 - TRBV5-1 TGCGCCAGCAGCTTGGCAGGACAGGGGACGGACGAGCAGTACTTC CASSLAGQGTDEQYF
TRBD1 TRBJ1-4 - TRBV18 TGTGCCAGCTCACCCCCCTCCAGGGGGGAAGAAAAACTGTTTTTT CASSPPSRGEEKLFF
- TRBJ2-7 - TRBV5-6 TGTGCCAGCAGCTTTGGGACGGCCTACGAGCAGTACTTC CASSFGTAYEQYF
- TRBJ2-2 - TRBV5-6 TGTGCCAGCAGCTGGGACGGAGACACCGGGGAGCTGTTTTTT CASSWDGDTGELFF
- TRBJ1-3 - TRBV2 TGTGCCAGCACCGCCGGCTCATCTGGAAACACCATATATTTT CASTAGSSGNTIYF
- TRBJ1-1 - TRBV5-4 TGTGCCAGCAGCTTGGGGGCAGAGAACACTGAAGCTTTCTTT CASSLGAENTEAFF
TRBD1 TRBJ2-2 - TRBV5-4 TGTGCCAGCAGCCCGGACAGGAGGATCAACACCGGGGAGCTGTTTTTT CASSPDRRINTGELFF
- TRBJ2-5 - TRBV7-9 TGTGCCAGCAGCGGGAGGGGGCCGCAGGAGACCCAGTACTTC CASSGRGPQETQYF
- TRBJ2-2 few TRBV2 TGTGCCAGCAGTGAAGTAGTCACCGGGGAGCTGTTTTTT CASSEVVTGELFF
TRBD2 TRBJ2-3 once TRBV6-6 TGTGCCAGCATCCCCCGGACTAGCGGAACCACAGATACGCAGTATTTT CASIPRTSGTTDTQYF
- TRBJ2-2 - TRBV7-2 TGTGCCAGCAGCTTAGTAGGACAGGGAGGGTCCCTTAACACCGGGGAGCTGTTTTTT CASSLVGQGGSLNTGELFF
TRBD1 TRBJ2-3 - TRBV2 TGTGCCAGCAGGTTCGGGACAGGGTTACCAGATACGCAGTATTTT CASRFGTGLPDTQYF
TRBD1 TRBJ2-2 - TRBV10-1 TGCGCCAGCAGTGGCGGGACAGGGAATTTACCCGGGGAGCTGTTTTTT CASSGGTGNLPGELFF
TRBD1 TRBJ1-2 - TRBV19 TGTGCCAGTAGTATCGGGGACAGGCTGCCTGGCTACACCTTC CASSIGDRLPGYTF
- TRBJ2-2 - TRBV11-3 TGTGCCAGCAGCTTATTCAGAGAGCCCGGGGAGCTGTTTTTT CASSLFREPGELFF
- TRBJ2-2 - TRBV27 TGTGCCAGCAGTTTCGGGGGGCATAACACCGGGGAGCTGTTTTTT CASSFGGHNTGELFF
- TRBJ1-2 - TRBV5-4 TGTGCCAGCAGCGGGGGGGTTACGGACGCTAACTATGGCTACACCTTC CASSGGVTDANYGYTF
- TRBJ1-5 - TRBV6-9 TGTGCCAGCAGTATGATGGGGGGCCGTCAGCCCCAGCATTTT CASSMMGGRQPQHF
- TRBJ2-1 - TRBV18 TGTGCCAGCTCACCCCTCTCGGCTGAGCAGTTCTTC CASSPLSAEQFF
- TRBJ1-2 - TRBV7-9 TGTGCCAGCAGCCAGATCCTCGGCTCGGACTATGGCTACACCTTC CASSQILGSDYGYTF
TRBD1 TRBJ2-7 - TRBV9 TGTGCCAGCAGCGCCGGACAGGGATTGGCCTACGAGCAGTACTTC CASSAGQGLAYEQYF
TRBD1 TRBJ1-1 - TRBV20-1 TGCAGTGCTAGTCGAGGACAGGAGAACACTGAAGCTTTCTTT CSASRGQENTEAFF
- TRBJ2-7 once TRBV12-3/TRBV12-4 TGTGCCAGCAGCCCCGCTTCCTACGAGCAGTACTTC CASSPASYEQYF